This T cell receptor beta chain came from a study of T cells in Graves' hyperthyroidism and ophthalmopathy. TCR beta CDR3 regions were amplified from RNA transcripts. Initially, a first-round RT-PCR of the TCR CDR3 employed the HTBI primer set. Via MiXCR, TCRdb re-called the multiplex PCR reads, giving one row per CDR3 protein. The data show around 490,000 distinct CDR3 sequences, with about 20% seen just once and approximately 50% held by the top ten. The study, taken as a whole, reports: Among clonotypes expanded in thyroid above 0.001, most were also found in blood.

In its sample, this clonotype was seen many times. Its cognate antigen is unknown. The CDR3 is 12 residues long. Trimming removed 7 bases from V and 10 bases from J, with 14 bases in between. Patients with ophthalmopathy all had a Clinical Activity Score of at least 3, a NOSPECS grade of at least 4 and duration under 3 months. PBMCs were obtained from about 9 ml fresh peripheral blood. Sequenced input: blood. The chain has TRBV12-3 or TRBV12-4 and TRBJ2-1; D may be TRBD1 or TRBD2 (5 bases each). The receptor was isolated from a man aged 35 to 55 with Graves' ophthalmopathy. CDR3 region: CASTRDVGEQFF. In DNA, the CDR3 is TGTGCCAGCACCCGGGACGTTGGGGAGCAGTTCTTC.